The 3 T cell receptor beta chains reported below all come from one sample, sequenced in a study of shared clonotypes between healthy human individuals. Sequencing was performed with immunoSEQ multiplex PCR; in TCRdb, only in-frame clones are kept and a portion is missing. There are nearly 750,000 clones in the sample; approximately 77% occur only once, and under 2% lies in the top ten. The sequencing sample was made of memory CD4+ T cells sorted from blood. Subset defined: CD45RA-negative fraction. The receptors here all came from a woman aged 30 to 39 in good health.

The V gene is TRBV5-1, the J gene TRBJ1-4, with TRBD1 identical over 11 bases. CDR3 size: 14 residues. V trimming: 2 bases; J trimming: 7 bases; junction bases outside the gene matches: 1. Germline V gene data show CDR1 as SGHRS and CDR2 as YFSETQ. For the CDR3, the DNA is TGCGCCAGCAGCTTTGGACAGGGGGCTGAAAAACTGTTTTTT. The encoded protein is CASSFGQGAEKLFF.

The chain couples TRBV7-9 to TRBJ1-2; no definite D call. Germline loops: CDR1 SEHNR, CDR2 FQNEAQ (reference sequence). The CDR3 consists of 16 residues. The V gene lost 1 base and the J gene lost 0 bases, with 12 bases spanning the gap. CDR3 protein: CASSLGGSSANYGYTF. CDR3 DNA: TGTGCCAGCAGCTTAGGAGGCAGTTCGGCTAACTATGGCTACACCTTC. Full variable domain (outside the CDR3, taken from reference TRBV7-9 and TRBJ1-2): DTGVSQNPRHKITKRGQNVTFRCDPISEHNRLYWYRQTLGQGPEFLTYFQNEAQLEKSRLLSDRFSAERPKGSFSTLEIQRTEQGDSAMYLCASSLGGSSANYGYTFGSGTRLTVV.

CDR3 nucleotide sequence: TGCGCCAGCAGTGAGTGGATCGCAGATACGCAGTATTTT. Translation: CASSEWIADTQYF. This sequence joins TRBV10-1 and TRBJ2-3; D unresolved. The germline V gene encodes CDR1 WNHNN and CDR2 SYGVQD (reference sequence). V was shortened by 1 base and J by 4 bases, with 6 bases between the two germline ends. The CDR3 consists of 13 residues.